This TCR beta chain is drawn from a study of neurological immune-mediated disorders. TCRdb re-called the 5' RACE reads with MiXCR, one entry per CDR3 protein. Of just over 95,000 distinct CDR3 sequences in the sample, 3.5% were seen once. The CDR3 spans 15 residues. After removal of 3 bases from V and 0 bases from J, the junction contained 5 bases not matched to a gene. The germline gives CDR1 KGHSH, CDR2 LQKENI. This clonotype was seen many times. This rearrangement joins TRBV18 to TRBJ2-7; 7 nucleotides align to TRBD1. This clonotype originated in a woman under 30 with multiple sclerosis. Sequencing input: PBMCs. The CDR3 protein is CASSPTGSISYEQYF. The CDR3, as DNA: TGTGCCAGCTCACCGACAGGGTCGATCTCCTACGAGCAGTACTTC.